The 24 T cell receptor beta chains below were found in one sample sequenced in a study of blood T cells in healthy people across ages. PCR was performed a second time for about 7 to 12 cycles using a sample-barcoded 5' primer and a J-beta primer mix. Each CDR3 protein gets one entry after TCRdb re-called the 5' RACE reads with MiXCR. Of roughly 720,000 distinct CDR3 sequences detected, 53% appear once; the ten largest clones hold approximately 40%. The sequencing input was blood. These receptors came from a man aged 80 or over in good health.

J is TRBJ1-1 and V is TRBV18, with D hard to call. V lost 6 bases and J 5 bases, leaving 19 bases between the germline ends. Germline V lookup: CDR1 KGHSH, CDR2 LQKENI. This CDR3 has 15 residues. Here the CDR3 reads CASSTIESLRTEAFF. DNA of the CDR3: TGTGCCAGCTCGACCATAGAGAGCTTGAGGACTGAAGCTTTCTTT.

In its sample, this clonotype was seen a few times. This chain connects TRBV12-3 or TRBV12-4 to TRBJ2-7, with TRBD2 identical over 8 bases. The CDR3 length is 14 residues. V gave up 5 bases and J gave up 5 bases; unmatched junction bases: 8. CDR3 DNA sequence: TGTGCCAGCAGTCAAAGCGGGAGCGTCCACGAGCAGTACTTC. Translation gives CASSQSGSVHEQYF.

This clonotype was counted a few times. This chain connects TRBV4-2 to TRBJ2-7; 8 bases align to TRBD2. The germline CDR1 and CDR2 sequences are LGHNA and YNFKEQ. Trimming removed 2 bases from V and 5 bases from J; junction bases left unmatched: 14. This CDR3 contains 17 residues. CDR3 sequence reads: CASSQPISPGLAHEQYF. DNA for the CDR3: TGTGCCAGCAGCCAACCAATCTCCCCTGGACTAGCCCACGAGCAGTACTTC.

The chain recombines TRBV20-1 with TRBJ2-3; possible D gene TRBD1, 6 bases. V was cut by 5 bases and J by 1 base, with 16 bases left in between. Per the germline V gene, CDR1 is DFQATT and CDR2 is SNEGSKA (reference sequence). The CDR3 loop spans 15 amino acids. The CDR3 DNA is TGCAGTGCTGACGTTCCCGAGGGGGGCACAGATACGCAGTATTTT. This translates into CSADVPEGGTDTQYF.

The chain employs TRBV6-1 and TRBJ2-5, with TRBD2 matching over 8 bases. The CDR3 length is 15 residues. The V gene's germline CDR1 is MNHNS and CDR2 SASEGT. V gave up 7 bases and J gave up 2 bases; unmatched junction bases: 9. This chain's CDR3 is CASKGGRPPQETQYF. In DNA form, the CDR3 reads TGTGCCAGCAAAGGCGGGAGGCCTCCACAAGAGACCCAGTACTTC.

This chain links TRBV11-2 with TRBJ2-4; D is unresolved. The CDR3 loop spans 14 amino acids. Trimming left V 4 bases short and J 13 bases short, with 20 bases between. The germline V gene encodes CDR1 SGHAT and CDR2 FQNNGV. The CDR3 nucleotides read TGTGCCAGCAGCTCGAAAAACTCCTACAATGAGCAGTACTTC. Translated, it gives CASSSKNSYNEQYF. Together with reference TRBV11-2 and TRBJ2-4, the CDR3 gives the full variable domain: EAGVAQSPRYKIIEKRQSVAFWCNPISGHATLYWYQQILGQGPKLLIQFQNNGVVDDSQLPKDRFSAERLKGVDSTLKIQPAKLEDSAVYLCASSSKNSYNEQYFGAGTRLSVL.

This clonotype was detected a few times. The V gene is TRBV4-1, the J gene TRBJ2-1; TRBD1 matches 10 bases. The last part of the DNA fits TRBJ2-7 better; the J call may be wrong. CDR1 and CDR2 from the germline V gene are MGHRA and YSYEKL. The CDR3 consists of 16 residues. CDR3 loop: CASSPTGGSSYNEQYF. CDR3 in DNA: TGCGCCAGCAGCCCGACAGGGGGCAGCTCCTACAATGAGCAGTACTTC.

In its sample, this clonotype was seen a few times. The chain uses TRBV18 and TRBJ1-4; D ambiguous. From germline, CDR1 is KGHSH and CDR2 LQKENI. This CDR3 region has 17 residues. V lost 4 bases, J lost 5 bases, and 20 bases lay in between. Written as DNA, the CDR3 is TGTGCCAGCTCACTCCGAGTGGGGAAGATAGCCAATGAAAAACTGTTTTTT. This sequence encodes CASSLRVGKIANEKLFF.

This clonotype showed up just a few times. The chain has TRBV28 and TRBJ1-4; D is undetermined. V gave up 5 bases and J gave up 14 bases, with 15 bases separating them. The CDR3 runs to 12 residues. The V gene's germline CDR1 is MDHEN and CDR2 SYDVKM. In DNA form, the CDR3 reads TGTGCCAGCAGTCCTAACCGGGAGCTCCTGTTTTTT. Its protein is CASSPNRELLFF.

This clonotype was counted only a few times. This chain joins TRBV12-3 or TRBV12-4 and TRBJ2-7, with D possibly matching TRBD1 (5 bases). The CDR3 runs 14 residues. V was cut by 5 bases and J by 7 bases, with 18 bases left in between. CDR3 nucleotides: TGTGCCAGCAGTCGGTGGGCCGACAGAAGGGAGCAGTACTTC. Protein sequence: CASSRWADRREQYF.

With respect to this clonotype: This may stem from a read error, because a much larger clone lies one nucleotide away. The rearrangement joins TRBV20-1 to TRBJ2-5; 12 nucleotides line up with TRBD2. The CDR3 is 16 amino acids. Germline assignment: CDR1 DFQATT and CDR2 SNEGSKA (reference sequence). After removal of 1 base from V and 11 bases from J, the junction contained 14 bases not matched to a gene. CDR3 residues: CSARAPSSGRANEQYF. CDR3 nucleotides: TGCAGTGCTAGAGCCCCCTCTAGCGGGAGGGCCAATGAGCAGTACTTC.

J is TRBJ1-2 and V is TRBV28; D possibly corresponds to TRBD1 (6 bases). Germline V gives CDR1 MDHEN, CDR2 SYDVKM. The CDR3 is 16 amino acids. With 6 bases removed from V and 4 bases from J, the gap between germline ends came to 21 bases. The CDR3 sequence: CASSWRGRITTYGYTF. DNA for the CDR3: TGTGCCAGCAGCTGGCGGGGGCGCATCACGACCTATGGCTACACCTTC.

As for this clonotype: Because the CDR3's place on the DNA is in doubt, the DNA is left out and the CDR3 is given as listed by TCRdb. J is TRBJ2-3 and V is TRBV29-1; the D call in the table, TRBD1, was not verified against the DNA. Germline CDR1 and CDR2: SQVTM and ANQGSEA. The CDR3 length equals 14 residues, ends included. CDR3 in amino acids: CSVASGAEHRYAYF.

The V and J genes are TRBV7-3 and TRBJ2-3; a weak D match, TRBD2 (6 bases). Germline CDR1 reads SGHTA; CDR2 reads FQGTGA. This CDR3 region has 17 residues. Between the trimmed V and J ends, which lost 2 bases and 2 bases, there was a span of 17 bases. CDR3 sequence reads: CASSLSAIGGYTDTQYF. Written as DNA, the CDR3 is TGTGCCAGCAGCTTATCAGCTATCGGGGGATACACAGATACGCAGTATTTT.

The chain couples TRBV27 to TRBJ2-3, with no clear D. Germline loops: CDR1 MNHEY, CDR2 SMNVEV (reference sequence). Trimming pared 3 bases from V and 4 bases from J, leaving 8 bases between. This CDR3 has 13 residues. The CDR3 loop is CASSFQWADTQYF. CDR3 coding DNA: TGTGCCAGCAGTTTTCAGTGGGCAGATACGCAGTATTTT.

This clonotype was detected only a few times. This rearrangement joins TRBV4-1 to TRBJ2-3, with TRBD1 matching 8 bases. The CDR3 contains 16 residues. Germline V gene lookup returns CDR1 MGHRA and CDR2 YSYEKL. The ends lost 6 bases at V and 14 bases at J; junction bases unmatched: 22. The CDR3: CASRPVGQGGDRYAYF. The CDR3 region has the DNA TGCGCCAGCAGGCCCGTAGGACAGGGTGGGGACAGATACGCGTATTTT.

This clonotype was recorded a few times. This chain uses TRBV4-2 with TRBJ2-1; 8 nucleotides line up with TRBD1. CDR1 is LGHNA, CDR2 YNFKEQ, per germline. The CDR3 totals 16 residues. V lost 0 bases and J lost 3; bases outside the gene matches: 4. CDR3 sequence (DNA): TGTGCCAGCAGCCAAGATGGACAGGGTAACTACAATGAGCAGTTCTTC. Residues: CASSQDGQGNYNEQFF.

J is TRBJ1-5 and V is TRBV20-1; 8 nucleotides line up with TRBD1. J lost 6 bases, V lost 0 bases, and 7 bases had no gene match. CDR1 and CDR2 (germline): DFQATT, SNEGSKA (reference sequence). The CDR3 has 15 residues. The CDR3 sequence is CSARDPRQGSQPQHF. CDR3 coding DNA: TGCAGTGCTAGAGATCCGCGACAGGGGAGTCAGCCCCAGCATTTT.

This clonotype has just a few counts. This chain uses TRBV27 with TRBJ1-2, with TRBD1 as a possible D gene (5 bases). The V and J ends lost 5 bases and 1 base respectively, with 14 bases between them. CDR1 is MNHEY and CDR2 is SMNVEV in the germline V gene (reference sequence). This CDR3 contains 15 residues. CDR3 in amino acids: CASSPRDGSNYGYTF. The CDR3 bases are TGTGCCAGCAGTCCCCGGGACGGGAGTAACTATGGCTACACCTTC.

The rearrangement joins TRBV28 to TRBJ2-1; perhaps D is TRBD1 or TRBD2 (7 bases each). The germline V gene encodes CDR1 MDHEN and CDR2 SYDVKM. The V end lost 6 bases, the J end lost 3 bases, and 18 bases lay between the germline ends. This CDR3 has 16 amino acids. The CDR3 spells CASSTPGGDFYNEQFF. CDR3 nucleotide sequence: TGTGCCAGCAGCACCCCAGGGGGGGACTTCTACAATGAGCAGTTCTTC.

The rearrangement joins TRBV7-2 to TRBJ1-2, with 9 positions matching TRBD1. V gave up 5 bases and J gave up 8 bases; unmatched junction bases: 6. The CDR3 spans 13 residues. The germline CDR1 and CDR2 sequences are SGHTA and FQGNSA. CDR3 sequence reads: CASSTRDRDGYTF. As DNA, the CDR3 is TGTGCCAGCAGCACCCGGGACAGGGACGGCTACACCTTC.

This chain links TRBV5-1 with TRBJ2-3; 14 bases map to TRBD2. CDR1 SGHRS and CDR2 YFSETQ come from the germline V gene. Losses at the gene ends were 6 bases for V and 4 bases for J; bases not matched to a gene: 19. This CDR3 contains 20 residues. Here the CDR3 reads CASTFGTGTSGSIAPDTQYF. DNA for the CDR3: TGCGCCAGCACCTTCGGGACGGGGACTAGCGGGAGTATCGCCCCAGATACGCAGTATTTT. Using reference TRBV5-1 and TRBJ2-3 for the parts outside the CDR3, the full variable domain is KAGVTQTPRYLIKTRGQQVTLSCSPISGHRSVSWYQQTPGQGLQFLFEYFSETQRNKGNFPGRFSGRQFSNSRSEMNVSTLELGDSALYLCASTFGTGTSGSIAPDTQYFGPGTRLTVL.

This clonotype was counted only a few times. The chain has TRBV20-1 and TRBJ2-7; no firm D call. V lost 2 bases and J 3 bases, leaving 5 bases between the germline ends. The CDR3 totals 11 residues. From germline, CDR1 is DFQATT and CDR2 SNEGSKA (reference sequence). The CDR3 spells CSARKDYEQYF. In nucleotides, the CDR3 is TGCAGTGCTAGAAAAGACTACGAGCAGTACTTC.

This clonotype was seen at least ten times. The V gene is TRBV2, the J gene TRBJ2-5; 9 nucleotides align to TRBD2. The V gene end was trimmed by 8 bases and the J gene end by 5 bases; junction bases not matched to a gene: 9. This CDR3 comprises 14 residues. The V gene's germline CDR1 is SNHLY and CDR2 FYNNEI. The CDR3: CASGGRAFGETQYF. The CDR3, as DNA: TGTGCCAGCGGCGGGAGGGCCTTTGGGGAGACCCAGTACTTC.